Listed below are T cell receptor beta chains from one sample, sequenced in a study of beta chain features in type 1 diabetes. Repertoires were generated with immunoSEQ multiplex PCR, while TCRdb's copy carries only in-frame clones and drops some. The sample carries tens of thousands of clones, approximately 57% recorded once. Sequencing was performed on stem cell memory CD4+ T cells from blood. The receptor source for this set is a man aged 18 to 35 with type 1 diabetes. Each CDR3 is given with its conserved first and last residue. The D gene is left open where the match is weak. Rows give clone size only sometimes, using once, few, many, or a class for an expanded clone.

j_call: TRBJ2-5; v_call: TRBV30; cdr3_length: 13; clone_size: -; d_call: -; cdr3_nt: TGTGCCTTCTCTGAAGGCCAGGAAGAGACCCAGTACTTC; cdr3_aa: CAFSEGQEETQYF
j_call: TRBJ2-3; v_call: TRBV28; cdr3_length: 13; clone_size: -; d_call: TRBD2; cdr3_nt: TGTGCCGCGTATCGGGGGGGAAGAGATACGCAGTATTTT; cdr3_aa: CAAYRGGRDTQYF
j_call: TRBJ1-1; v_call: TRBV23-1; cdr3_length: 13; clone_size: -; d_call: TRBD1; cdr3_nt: TGCGCCAGCAGTCCGACAGGGTGGACTGAAGCTTTCTTT; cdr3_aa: CASSPTGWTEAFF
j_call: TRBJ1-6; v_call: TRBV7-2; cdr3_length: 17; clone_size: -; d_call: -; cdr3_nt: TGTGCCAGCAGCTTTGGCGGAGGGAGCTCCTATAATTCACCCCTCCACTTT; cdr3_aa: CASSFGGGSSYNSPLHF
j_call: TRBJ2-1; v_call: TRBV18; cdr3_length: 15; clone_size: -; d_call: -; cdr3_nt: TGTGCCAGCTCACCCATGGAGCTCTCCTACAATGAGCAGTTCTTC; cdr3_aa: CASSPMELSYNEQFF
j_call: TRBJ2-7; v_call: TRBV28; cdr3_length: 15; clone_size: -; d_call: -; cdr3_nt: TGTGCCAGCAGTTTGAGAGGGACAAGGAGCTACGAGCAGTACTTC; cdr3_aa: CASSLRGTRSYEQYF
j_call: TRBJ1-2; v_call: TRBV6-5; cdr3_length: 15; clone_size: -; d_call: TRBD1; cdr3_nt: TGTGCCAGCAGAAACCCGGGACAGGGGGCGCGGGGCTACACCTTC; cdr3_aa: CASRNPGQGARGYTF
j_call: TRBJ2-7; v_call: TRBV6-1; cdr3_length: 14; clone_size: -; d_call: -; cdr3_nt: TGTGCCAGCAGTGAAGCGCTCAGGGCCGACGAGCAGTACTTC; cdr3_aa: CASSEALRADEQYF
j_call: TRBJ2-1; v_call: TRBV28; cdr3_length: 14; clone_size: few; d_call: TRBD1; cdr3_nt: TGTGCCAGCATAGGTATGACAGGGGCACGGGAGCAGTTCTTC; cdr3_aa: CASIGMTGAREQFF
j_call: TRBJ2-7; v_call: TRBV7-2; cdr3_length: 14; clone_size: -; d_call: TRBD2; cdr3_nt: TGTGCCAGCAGCTTAGGGGGGGGACCCTACGAGCAGTACTTC; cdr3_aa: CASSLGGGPYEQYF
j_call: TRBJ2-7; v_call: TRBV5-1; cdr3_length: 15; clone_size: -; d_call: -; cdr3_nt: TGCGCCAGCAGCTCGCGGGGGCCGAGCTCCTACGAGCAGTACTTC; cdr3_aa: CASSSRGPSSYEQYF